The 5 T cell receptor beta chains reported below all come from one sample, sequenced in a study of blood T cells in healthy people across ages. Next came a second PCR, run for 7 to 11 cycles, which used a sample-barcoded 5' primer along with a J-beta primer mix. TCRdb re-derived calls from the 5' RACE reads in MiXCR, one entry per CDR3 protein. This sample carries approximately 780,000 distinct CDR3 sequences, roughly 24% of them seen once, and the ten largest clones take 3%. These data also formed part of another study, on T cells of mothers and their children.

The source material was blood. Source of these receptors: a boy aged 10-17 years in good health.

This sequence joins TRBV2 and TRBJ2-3, with D perhaps assigned TRBD1 or TRBD2 (5 bases each). Germline V lookup: CDR1 SNHLY, CDR2 FYNNEI. Trimming stripped 5 bases from V and 4 bases from J, with 16 bases between. CDR3 length: 15 residues. CDR3 nucleotides: TGTGCCAGCAGTCGGGACCCAGGGACCGCAGATACGCAGTATTTT. The encoded protein is CASSRDPGTADTQYF. Drawing the rest from reference TRBV2 and TRBJ2-3, the complete variable domain is EPEVTQTPSHQVTQMGQEVILRCVPISNHLYFYWYRQILGQKVEFLVSFYNNEISEKSEIFDDQFSVERPDGSNFTLKIRSTKLEDSAMYFCASSRDPGTADTQYFGPGTRLTVL.

The rearrangement joins TRBV14 to TRBJ1-1; weak D call: TRBD1 (6 bases). This CDR3 is 15 amino acids long. Germline V gene data show CDR1 as SGHDN and CDR2 as FVKESK. Trimming cost V 1 base and J 4 bases, with 13 bases left between them. Here the CDR3 reads CASSQARGPGTEAFF. DNA of the CDR3: TGTGCCAGCAGCCAAGCCCGGGGGCCGGGCACTGAAGCTTTCTTT. Full variable domain (remainder filled in from reference TRBV14 and TRBJ1-1): EAGVTQFPSHSVIEKGQTVTLRCDPISGHDNLYWYRRVMGKEIKFLLHFVKESKQDESGMPNNRFLAERTGGTYSTLKVQPAELEDSGVYFCASSQARGPGTEAFFGQGTRLTVV.

J is TRBJ2-1 and V is TRBV24-1; tentatively, D is TRBD1 (5 bases). The J call may be wrong; the DNA end is better matched by TRBJ2-5. This CDR3 has 14 amino acids. Per germline, CDR1 KGHDR and CDR2 SFDVKD. The chain's CDR3 is CATRDTGSRETQYF. The CDR3 DNA reads as TGTGCCACCAGGGACACCGGGTCGAGGGAGACCCAGTACTTC.

V gene TRBV28 combines with J gene TRBJ2-2, with D hard to call. The CDR3 spans 14 residues. CDR1 and CDR2 from the germline V gene are MDHEN and SYDVKM. Trimming pared 6 bases from V and 3 bases from J, leaving 11 bases between. In nucleotides, the CDR3 is TGTGCCAGCAGAACCCCGTTGGACACCGGGGAGCTGTTTTTT. This codes for CASRTPLDTGELFF.

The chain links TRBV6-2 or TRBV6-3 to TRBJ2-5; tentatively, D is TRBD1 (5 bases). V was cut by 4 bases and J by 2 bases, with 11 bases left in between. CDR3 length equals 14 residues. CDR1 and CDR2 (germline): MNHEY, SVGEGT. CDR3 sequence (DNA): TGTGCCAGCAGTTCTCTGAGACAGCAAGAGACCCAGTACTTC. Amino acids: CASSSLRQQETQYF.